The sequence of this T cell receptor (beta chain) was determined in a study of T cells after yellow fever vaccination. General study points: Researchers noted that a small share of clonotypes showed up in both CD4 and CD8 compartments.

5'RACE template switching added a universal primer site and UMIs to TCR cDNA. TCRdb itself ran the 5' RACE reads through MiXCR, one entry per CDR3 protein. The sample contains 250,000 to 400,000 distinct CDR3 sequences, over 4% of which appear only once. Regarding this clonotype: Its antigen is unidentified.

The sequence came from a man in his late teens or twenties who received the YFV17D yellow fever vaccine. Here the sequenced sample was PBMCs, taken 5 days after the yellow fever booster vaccination.

The CDR3 DNA sequence: TGCGCCAGCAGTCTTCCCCGGGCCTCCTACAATGAGCAGTTCTTC. Its protein is CASSLPRASYNEQFF. V usage is TRBV5-1 and J usage is TRBJ2-1, with D unresolved. The CDR3 is 15 amino acids. V lost 5 bases, J lost 0 bases, and 12 bases lay in between. The V gene's germline CDR1 is SGHRS and CDR2 YFSETQ.